This TCR beta chain appears in the sequencing data of a study of Graves' ophthalmopathy and Graves' hyperthyroidism (dated by TCRdb to the late 2010s). Regarding the complete study: Hyperthyroidism was considered stable if no progression to ophthalmopathy occurred within 18 months of follow-up. To tell Graves' ophthalmopathy apart from Graves' hyperthyroidism, and to predict which patients would progress to ophthalmopathy, the study relied on TCR beta repertoire signatures. In total, 135 blood samples were TCR-sequenced: fewer than 50 ophthalmopathy, some 72 hyperthyroidism and some 17 hyperthyroidism-to-ophthalmopathy patients. A discovery set of 100 patients (around 40 ophthalmopathy, about 58 stable hyperthyroidism) was enrolled to explore V-J signatures distinguishing ophthalmopathy from hyperthyroidism. An independent validation cohort was composed of around 19 hyperthyroidism patients and 17 patients who later progressed from hyperthyroidism to ophthalmopathy. T-cell repertoires of thyroid tissue and blood were compared in about 6 hyperthyroidism patients. Following sample collection, hyperthyroidism patients were given methimazole at a starting dose of 30 mg daily, and ophthalmopathy patients were given high-dose intravenous methylprednisolone.

Findings and caveats that apply to the study as a whole: The 13-signature model separated ophthalmopathy from stable hyperthyroidism with roughly 88% sensitivity and around 81% specificity in cross-validation, and 80%/75% in the test set. Sample size was not predetermined statistically, and investigators were not blinded to group allocation. Most expanded thyroid clonotypes with a frequency above 0.001 also appeared in blood, which suggests that blood repertoires may reflect the immune response in the thyroid. In validation, the model predicted ophthalmopathy progression with 70.59% sensitivity and approximately 78% specificity; eleven to twelve predicted patients were CT-confirmed with GO in a median of 6.5 months.

This clonotype was counted a few times. Its antigen target is currently unknown. Base qualities are not provided; no much larger clone lies one nucleotide away. Patients with hyperthyroidism were aged 18 to 65 years, had been newly diagnosed, and had a disease duration of less than 2 months. Patients were excluded if they had other autoimmune diseases, uncontrolled infections, pregnancy or lactation. Clinical symptoms, serum thyroxine, TRAb, thyroid ultrasound and orbital computed tomography formed the basis of the diagnosis. Total RNA was extracted using Trizol reagent, and RNA quality was checked on an Agilent 2100 Bioanalyzer. CDR1 and CDR2 are drawn from the germline V gene: SNHLY, FYNNEI. V gives up 10 bases and J gives up 7 bases, and the segment between their germline ends measures 22 bases. The CDR3 goes from the cysteine to the phenylalanine over 15 residues. The sequence is cut down to CDR3 DNA, 45 bases in frame from base 1.

TCR beta CDR3 regions were amplified from RNA transcripts for repertoire sequencing. The first round was an RT-PCR using HTBI primers with the Qiagen OneStep RT-PCR kit, and this first round was followed by a second-round multiplex PCR, then size selection and purification. Libraries were sequenced paired-end with 100 bp reads on an Illumina HiSeq2000. The published analysis was carried out like this. SOAPnuke was used to process the reads, throwing out any read that had adapters, had uncalled bases, had a mean Phred below 15, or lacked an exact constant-primer or identifier match. High-quality paired reads were merged with COPE v1.2.5. Each unique nucleotide sequence was defined as a clonotype, and clonotypes were aligned to IMGT TRB V, D and J references with MiTCR v1.1. The analysis was limited to V-J combinations with a frequency above 0.0001, which together covered over 99% of the repertoires. A TCR clonal expansion and chaos score per V-J combination was defined as the ratio of F50 clonal expansion to chaos observed in the TCRdist matrix. Welch's t-statistics and random forest were used to reduce the features to around 13 V-J combinations, which were then used as input to a naive Bayes classifier. The Morisita-Horn index was used to measure how similar the thyroid and blood repertoires were. The raw public data were reprocessed by TCRdb itself: fastp quality trimming at Q25, MiXCR clonotype calling, in-frame beta chains only. A single entry per CDR3 protein holds the most common genes and DNA from its merged rows. TCRdb, rather than the study authors, made the V and J calls. The sample includes over a million distinct CDR3 sequences, with 35% to 45% observed a single time. Jointly, the top ten make up over 8.5% of the sample.

This receptor was identified in an adult man with Graves' hyperthyroidism. The rearranged segments are TRBV2 and TRBJ1-4, with a tentative D gene TRBD1 over 6 matching bases. The source material was peripheral blood or thyroid tissue (not recorded which). The CDR3 protein: CATQPRRGRVEKLFF. The DNA reads TGTGCCACCCAGCCGCGGCGGGGGCGAGTTGAAAAACTGTTTTTT.